These 20 T cell receptor beta chains share one sample of origin, sequenced in a study of blood T cell repertoires in COVID-19. Some clones are missing from TCRdb's copy, which holds only in-frame ones; the method was immunoSEQ multiplex PCR. The sample yields 140,000 or so clones, approximately 84% seen once. Sequences were obtained from peripheral blood. The source is a woman in her sixties or seventies with acute or convalescent COVID-19.

This rearrangement joins TRBV27 to TRBJ2-1; 12 bases map to TRBD2. The CDR3 is 18 residues long. Losses at the gene ends were 4 bases for V and 1 base for J; bases not matched to a gene: 8. From germline, CDR1 is MNHEY and CDR2 SMNVEV (reference sequence). CDR3 sequence reads: CASSSHTLAGGSYNEQFF. The DNA for the CDR3 is TGTGCCAGCAGTTCACACACGCTAGCGGGAGGGTCCTACAATGAGCAGTTCTTC.

This chain links TRBV28 with TRBJ2-5, with TRBD2 identical over 7 bases. The CDR3 has 16 residues. V lost 4 bases to trimming and J lost 5 bases; unmatched junction nucleotides: 13. CDR1 and CDR2 from the germline V gene are MDHEN and SYDVKM. The CDR3 DNA reads as TGTGCCAGCAGTTCAGCAGCCCTAGCGGAGGGGGAGACCCAGTACTTC. This translates into CASSSAALAEGETQYF.

Written as DNA, the CDR3 is TGCGCCAGCAGCTTGGGGACAGTTCAAGAGACCCAGTACTTC. Amino acids: CASSLGTVQETQYF. The chain uses TRBV5-1 and TRBJ2-5, with D perhaps TRBD1 (6 bases). The V end lost 0 bases, the J end lost 2 bases, and 8 bases lay between the germline ends. This CDR3 spans 14 amino acids. Germline assignment: CDR1 SGHRS and CDR2 YFSETQ. The whole variable domain, filled in from reference TRBV5-1 and TRBJ2-5, reads KAGVTQTPRYLIKTRGQQVTLSCSPISGHRSVSWYQQTPGQGLQFLFEYFSETQRNKGNFPGRFSGRQFSNSRSEMNVSTLELGDSALYLCASSLGTVQETQYFGPGTRLLVL.

The chain is built from TRBV6-1 and TRBJ1-1; D unclear. Germline CDR1 and CDR2: MNHNS and SASEGT. This CDR3 comprises 14 residues. V was shortened by 2 bases and J by 1 base, with 8 bases between the two germline ends. In nucleotides, the CDR3 is TGTGCCAGCAGTGAATTCCCCGGGAACACTGAAGCTTTCTTT. This sequence encodes CASSEFPGNTEAFF.

The chain uses TRBV14 and TRBJ2-7, with 7 bases that match TRBD1. This CDR3 has 22 residues. V was clipped by 0 bases and J by 3 bases; unmatched bases: 26. CDR1 and CDR2 from the germline V gene are SGHDN and FVKESK. The CDR3 region is CASSQDEGDSEEPGRANYEQYF. The CDR3 DNA reads TGTGCCAGCAGCCAAGATGAGGGGGACAGCGAGGAGCCCGGCCGAGCAAACTACGAGCAGTACTTC.

The chain carries TRBV11-1 and TRBJ2-7, with a weak D call TRBD2 (5 bases). V dropped 4 bases and J dropped 0 bases, with 7 bases sitting between them. The CDR3 covers 13 residues. Germline lookup yields CDR1 SGHAT and CDR2 FQDESV (reference sequence). The CDR3: CASSSDFSYEQYF. The DNA of the CDR3 is TGTGCCAGCAGCTCGGACTTCTCCTACGAGCAGTACTTC.

The V call is TRBV28, the J call TRBJ1-3; a weak D match, TRBD1 (6 bases). Trimming shortened V by 2 bases and J by 3 bases, and 8 bases separated the two germline ends. The CDR3 loop spans 14 amino acids. CDR1 is MDHEN and CDR2 is SYDVKM in the germline V gene. The CDR3 is CASSLTGFGNTIYF. CDR3 nucleotides: TGTGCCAGCAGTTTAACAGGGTTTGGAAACACCATATATTTT.

The chain has TRBV7-9 and TRBJ2-1; 9 bases fit TRBD2. Germline CDR1 and CDR2: SEHNR and FQNEAQ (reference sequence). This CDR3 region has 15 residues. The J segment lost 6 bases and the V segment lost 7 bases, leaving 10 bases of the junction unmatched. Here the CDR3 DNA reads TGTGCCAGCATTCCACGTCCTAGCGGGACCAATGAGCAGTTCTTC. Its translation is CASIPRPSGTNEQFF.

This clone was seen more than once but under ten times. The chain carries TRBV30 and TRBJ2-1; possible D gene TRBD2, 6 bases. CDR1 and CDR2 from the germline V gene are GTSNPN and SVGIG (reference sequence). V shed 5 bases and J shed 4 bases, with 18 bases lying between them. This CDR3 contains 15 residues. CDR3 loop: CAWGAGRRPYNEQFF. The CDR3, as DNA: TGTGCCTGGGGGGCGGGACGCCGACCGTACAATGAGCAGTTCTTC.

The CDR3 coding sequence is TGTGCCACCAGTCCAACCGGGGACATTCGCACAGATACGCAGTATTTT. Encoded protein: CATSPTGDIRTDTQYF. The rearrangement joins TRBV24-1 to TRBJ2-3; D perhaps matches TRBD1 (6 bases). CDR3 length: 16 residues. V lost 6 bases and J 1 base, leaving 16 bases between the germline ends. Germline CDR1 is KGHDR and CDR2 is SFDVKD.

The chain employs TRBV3-1 (or the pseudogene TRBV3-2) and TRBJ2-7, with D perhaps TRBD2 (5 bases). The CDR3 totals 16 residues. CDR1 LGHDT and CDR2 YNNKEL come from the germline V gene (reference sequence). The ends were cut back, 2 bases at V and 3 bases at J, with 17 bases in the middle. The CDR3 sequence is CASSQRSGLLNYEQYF. The CDR3 DNA follows: TGTGCCAGCAGCCAAAGGAGCGGCCTGCTGAACTACGAGCAGTACTTC.

This rearrangement joins TRBV5-8 to TRBJ1-5; possibly TRBD1 for D (5 bases). Trimming took off 0 bases at V and 0 bases at J, with 10 bases between the two ends. CDR1 is SGHTS and CDR2 is YDEGEE in the germline V gene. CDR3 length: 16 amino acids. The DNA of the CDR3 is TGTGCCAGCAGCTTGGGACAGCTATATAGCAATCAGCCCCAGCATTTT. As protein: CASSLGQLYSNQPQHF.

The chain is built from TRBV11-3 and TRBJ2-7, with 7 bases aligning to TRBD2. Trimming at V came to 5 bases and at J to 7 bases, leaving 8 bases not matched to a gene. Germline V gene lookup returns CDR1 SGHNT and CDR2 YENEEA. The CDR3 extends over 13 amino acids. In DNA, the CDR3 is TGTGCCAGCAGCCCAACCGCGGGAGCGGAGCAGTACTTC. The encoded protein is CASSPTAGAEQYF. The whole variable domain, remainder taken from reference TRBV11-3 and TRBJ2-7, is EAGVVQSPRYKIIEKKQPVAFWCNPISGHNTLYWYLQNLGQGPELLIRYENEEAVDDSQLPKDRFSAERLKGVDSTLKIQPAELGDSAVYLCASSPTAGAEQYFGPGTRLTVT.

V is TRBV5-8 and J is TRBJ2-1, with D unclear. The CDR3 consists of 15 residues. Trimming took 2 bases from V and 4 from J, leaving 13 bases between them. Germline CDR1 SGHTS, CDR2 YDEGEE. The CDR3 loop reads CASSFNKPLYNEQFF. The CDR3 DNA reads as TGTGCCAGCAGCTTTAATAAGCCTCTGTACAATGAGCAGTTCTTC.

The V and J genes are TRBV4-1 and TRBJ1-1; D not certain. V lost 5 bases to trimming and J lost 4 bases, with 17 bases between them. Germline V lookup: CDR1 MGHRA, CDR2 YSYEKL. The length of the CDR3 is 15 residues. The DNA for the CDR3 is TGCGCCAGCAGCGTTCACAGTCTGAAGAGCACTGAAGCTTTCTTT. This codes for CASSVHSLKSTEAFF.

The genes are TRBV3-1 (or the pseudogene TRBV3-2) and TRBJ2-1; D is unresolved. Trimming stripped 0 bases from V and 0 bases from J, with 12 bases between. The CDR3 contains 17 residues. Germline V gives CDR1 LGHDT, CDR2 YNNKEL (reference sequence). For the CDR3, the DNA is TGTGCCAGCAGCCAAGAAGTCCCGTCGAGCTCCTACAATGAGCAGTTCTTC. Protein: CASSQEVPSSSYNEQFF.

This chain links TRBV5-1 with TRBJ2-3, with D possibly TRBD1 on 6 matching bases. CDR3 length: 17 residues. Germline V CDR1 and CDR2: SGHRS, YFSETQ. V was trimmed by 4 bases and J by 2 bases, leaving 20 bases between them. Here the CDR3 DNA reads TGCGCCAGCAGCGCAATCGGCAGGGGATCGAACACAGATACGCAGTATTTT. Translating it yields CASSAIGRGSNTDTQYF.

In this sample, this clone turned up once. CDR3 coding DNA: TGCGCCAGCAGTGTAGGGACTAGCGGGATTGGCGAGCAGTACTTC. Encoded protein: CASSVGTSGIGEQYF. The chain recombines TRBV10-2 with TRBJ2-5; TRBD2 agrees at 13 bases. The end of the DNA fits TRBJ2-7 better, so the J call may be wrong. Germline CDR1 is WSHSY and CDR2 is SAAADI. The CDR3 runs 15 residues.

The count of this clone is one. The rearrangement joins TRBV30 to TRBJ2-5; 7 bases match TRBD2. Germline V gene data show CDR1 as GTSNPN and CDR2 as SVGIG (reference sequence). V gave up 1 base and J gave up 8 bases; unmatched junction bases: 4. The CDR3 loop spans 12 amino acids. The CDR3 nucleotides are TGTGCCTGGAGTGATCCGGGAGGTACCCAGTACTTC. Its translation is CAWSDPGGTQYF.

V gene TRBV19 combines with J gene TRBJ2-3; 7 positions match TRBD2. This CDR3 spans 13 amino acids. Germline V gene sequence: CDR1 LNHDA, CDR2 SQIVND (reference sequence). The J segment lost 5 bases and the V segment lost 5 bases, leaving 4 bases of the junction unmatched. This CDR3 is CASSGGRVDTQYF. The CDR3 bases are TGTGCCAGTAGTGGCGGGAGAGTAGATACGCAGTATTTT.